This paragraph covers one T cell receptor (beta chain) sequence. The data originate from a study of T cells after somatic rescue of genetic block. TCRdb's table, derived via immunoSEQ multiplex PCR, lists solely in-frame clones and lacks some. The sample yields 95,000 to 120,000 clones, 75% to 95% seen once. The material sequenced was peripheral blood mononuclear cells (PBMCs). This sequence was found in a young woman.

The CDR3 region is CASKRDNLIGELFF. In DNA form, the CDR3 reads TGTGCCAGTAAACGGGACAACCTAATCGGGGAGCTGTTTTTT. The rearrangement links TRBV19 to TRBJ2-2, with TRBD1 as a possible D gene (6 bases). CDR1 LNHDA and CDR2 SQIVND come from the germline V gene (reference sequence). The CDR3 is made up of 14 amino acids. The V end was cut by 7 bases, the J end by 7 bases, with 16 bases between.